The 9 T cell receptor beta chains reported below all come from one sample, sequenced in a study of blood T cell repertoires in COVID-19 (dated by TCRdb to 2019 to 2021). Receptor amplification or capture employed the immunoSEQ multiplex PCR assay. This immuneACCESS table, as held by TCRdb, lists in-frame sequences with V and J called but not all clones. Of the missing ones, under half trace to an unresolved V gene in checked studies; the others have no known cause. The sample yields 250,000 to 350,000 clones; approximately 90% were counted once. The ten largest clones add up to about 2.2% of the sample. Material for sequencing was peripheral blood. The origin of the receptors is a young woman with COVID-19, enrolled during active disease.

The V and J genes are TRBV19 and TRBJ2-3; 7 bases line up with TRBD2. V trimming: 3 bases; J trimming: 0 bases; junction bases outside the gene matches: 6. Germline V gene lookup returns CDR1 LNHDA and CDR2 SQIVND (reference sequence). This CDR3 has 16 residues. CDR3 nucleotide sequence: TGTGCCAGTAGTATTACCCTAGCGGTAAGCACAGATACGCAGTATTTT. Translating it yields CASSITLAVSTDTQYF.

This rearrangement joins TRBV2 to TRBJ2-1; 11 nucleotides line up with TRBD2. Germline-derived CDR1 and CDR2 are SNHLY and FYNNEI. The CDR3 is 14 residues long. J gave up 8 bases and V 8 bases, and 8 bases lay outside the gene matches. For the CDR3, the DNA is TGTGCCAGCCTCCCGACTAGCGGGATCTATGAGCAGTTCTTC. Translation gives CASLPTSGIYEQFF. The entire variable domain, with the rest obtained from reference TRBV2 and TRBJ2-1, is as follows: EPEVTQTPSHQVTQMGQEVILRCVPISNHLYFYWYRQILGQKVEFLVSFYNNEISEKSEIFDDQFSVERPDGSNFTLKIRSTKLEDSAMYFCASLPTSGIYEQFFGPGTRLTVL.

The rearrangement links TRBV28 to TRBJ2-7, with D maybe TRBD2 (6 bases). The CDR3 totals 12 residues. V was trimmed by 6 bases and J by 4 bases, leaving 10 bases between them. CDR1 is MDHEN and CDR2 is SYDVKM in the germline V gene. The CDR3 loop reads CASRGAGYEQYF. The DNA of the CDR3 is TGTGCCAGCAGAGGAGCGGGTTACGAGCAGTACTTC.

The chain has TRBV6-5 and TRBJ2-5, with D possibly matching TRBD2 (6 bases). CDR1 and CDR2 from the germline V gene are MNHEY and SVGAGI. The CDR3 is 16 residues long. Between the trimmed V and J ends, which lost 0 bases and 4 bases, there was a span of 15 bases. CDR3 sequence reads: CASSYSMEGWRETQYF. The CDR3 DNA follows: TGTGCCAGCAGTTACTCGATGGAGGGGTGGCGAGAGACCCAGTACTTC.

The chain combines TRBV11-2 with TRBJ2-2, with a tentative D call TRBD2 (6 bases). The CDR3 is 16 residues long. Germline CDR1 and CDR2: SGHAT and FQNNGV. V was shortened by 4 bases and J by 7 bases, with 19 bases between the two germline ends. For the CDR3, the DNA is TGTGCCAGCAGCTCTCGGGACTCTACCTTGTTCGGGGAGCTGTTTTTT. Amino acids: CASSSRDSTLFGELFF.

The CDR3 reads CASTPPGQGSGYTF. CDR3 in DNA: TGTGCCAGCACCCCCCCGGGACAGGGCTCTGGCTACACCTTC. The genes are TRBV6-6 and TRBJ1-2, with 9 bases aligning to TRBD1. V gave up 7 bases and J gave up 7 bases; unmatched junction bases: 10. The CDR3 sequence is 14 residues long. Germline V gives CDR1 MNHNY, CDR2 SVGAGI (reference sequence).

The chain links TRBV19 to TRBJ2-2; 9 nucleotides align to TRBD1. From germline, CDR1 is LNHDA and CDR2 SQIVND (reference sequence). The V gene end was trimmed by 3 bases and the J gene end by 6 bases; junction bases not matched to a gene: 11. The CDR3 consists of 17 residues. CDR3 residues: CASSIVLGQGPPGELFF. The CDR3 DNA sequence: TGTGCCAGTAGTATTGTTCTGGGACAGGGTCCTCCCGGGGAGCTGTTTTTT.

This sequence joins TRBV10-1 and TRBJ1-1; 8 bases are a match to TRBD1. The V gene end was trimmed by 4 bases and the J gene end by 5 bases; junction bases not matched to a gene: 6. CDR1 is WNHNN, CDR2 SYGVQD, per germline (reference sequence). The CDR3 totals 14 residues. CDR3 protein: CASSGGQEGTEAFF. The CDR3 DNA follows: TGCGCCAGCAGTGGGGGACAGGAGGGGACTGAAGCTTTCTTT.

This clone was seen more than once but under ten times. This rearrangement joins TRBV6-2 or TRBV6-3 to TRBJ1-5; a possible D gene is TRBD1 (6 bases). CDR1 MNHEY and CDR2 SVGEGT come from the germline V gene. Between the trimmed V and J ends, which lost 2 bases and 3 bases, there was a span of 11 bases. The CDR3 runs 15 residues. The DNA of the CDR3 is TGTGCCAGCAGTTACACACGACAGGACAATCAGCCCCAGCATTTT. Its translation is CASSYTRQDNQPQHF.